The clone carrying this T cell receptor beta chain was detected once. These data are taken from a study of T cell changes during pregnancy in multiple sclerosis. The table came from immunoSEQ multiplex PCR; TCRdb's copy has only in-frame clones and leaves some out. Of about 28,000 clones listed, roughly nine tenths are singletons. The V end was cut by 11 bases, the J end by 7 bases, with 28 bases between. The CDR3 extends over 16 amino acids. Germline V gene lookup returns CDR1 MNHEY and CDR2 SMNVEV (reference sequence). The TCR was taken from a female donor with multiple sclerosis, enrolled in a pregnancy study. The sequencing here drew on CD4+ T cells from peripheral blood mononuclear cells, taken in the second trimester of pregnancy. This chain joins TRBV27 and TRBJ2-3; the D gene is possibly TRBD2 (5 bases). The CDR3, as DNA: TGTGCCTCCCCGAGGGCAAGCGGACCCCGCAGTCATACGCAGTATTTT. It yields the protein CASPRASGPRSHTQYF.